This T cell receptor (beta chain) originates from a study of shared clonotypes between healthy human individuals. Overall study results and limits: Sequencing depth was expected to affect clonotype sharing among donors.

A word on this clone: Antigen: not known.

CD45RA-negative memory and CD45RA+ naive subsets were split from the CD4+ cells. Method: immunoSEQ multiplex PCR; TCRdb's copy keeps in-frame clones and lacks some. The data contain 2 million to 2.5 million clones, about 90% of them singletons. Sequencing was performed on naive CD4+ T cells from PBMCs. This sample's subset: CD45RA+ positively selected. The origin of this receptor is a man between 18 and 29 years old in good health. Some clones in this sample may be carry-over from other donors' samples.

The CDR3 DNA follows: TGCGCCAGCAGTGAGCAAACGAAACTGTTTTTT. As protein: CASSEQTKLFF. The chain uses TRBV10-2 and TRBJ1-4; D is ambiguous. Trimming removed 2 bases at V and 11 bases at J, with 6 bases between. The CDR3 has 11 amino acids. Germline CDR1 WSHSY, CDR2 SAAADI.